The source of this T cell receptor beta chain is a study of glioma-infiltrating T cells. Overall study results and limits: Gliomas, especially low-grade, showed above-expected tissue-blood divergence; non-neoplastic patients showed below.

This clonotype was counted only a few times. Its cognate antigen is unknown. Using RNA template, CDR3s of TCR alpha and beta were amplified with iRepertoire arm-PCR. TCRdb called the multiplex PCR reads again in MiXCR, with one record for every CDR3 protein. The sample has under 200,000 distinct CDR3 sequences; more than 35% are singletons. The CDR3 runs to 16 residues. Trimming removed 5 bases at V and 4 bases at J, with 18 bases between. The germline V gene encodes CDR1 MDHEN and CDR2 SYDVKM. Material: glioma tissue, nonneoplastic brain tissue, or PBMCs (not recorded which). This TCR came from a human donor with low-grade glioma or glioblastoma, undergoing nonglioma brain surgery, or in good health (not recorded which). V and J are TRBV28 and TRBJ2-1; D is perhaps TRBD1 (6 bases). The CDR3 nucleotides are TGTGCCAGCAGTCCCCAGAGGGGGACCTCGTACAATGAGCAGTTCTTC. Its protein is CASSPQRGTSYNEQFF.